This T cell receptor beta chain derives from a study of T cell changes during pregnancy in multiple sclerosis. Repertoires were generated with immunoSEQ multiplex PCR, while TCRdb's copy carries only in-frame clones and drops some. This sample carries about 60,000 clones, roughly 93% of them seen once, and the ten largest clones take 1% to 1.5%. This clone was detected only a few times. The input for sequencing was peripheral blood, taken in the second trimester of pregnancy. The clonotype was recovered from a female donor with multiple sclerosis, enrolled in a pregnancy study.

CDR3 in amino acids: CASSQERTSQETQYF. CDR3 DNA sequence: TGTGCCAGCAGCCAAGAAAGGACTAGCCAAGAGACCCAGTACTTC. This chain uses TRBV4-2 with TRBJ2-5; 7 bases are shared with TRBD2. V was pared by 0 bases and J by 1 base, with 2 bases of the junction left unmatched. The CDR3 has 15 residues. Germline CDR1 and CDR2: LGHNA and YNFKEQ.